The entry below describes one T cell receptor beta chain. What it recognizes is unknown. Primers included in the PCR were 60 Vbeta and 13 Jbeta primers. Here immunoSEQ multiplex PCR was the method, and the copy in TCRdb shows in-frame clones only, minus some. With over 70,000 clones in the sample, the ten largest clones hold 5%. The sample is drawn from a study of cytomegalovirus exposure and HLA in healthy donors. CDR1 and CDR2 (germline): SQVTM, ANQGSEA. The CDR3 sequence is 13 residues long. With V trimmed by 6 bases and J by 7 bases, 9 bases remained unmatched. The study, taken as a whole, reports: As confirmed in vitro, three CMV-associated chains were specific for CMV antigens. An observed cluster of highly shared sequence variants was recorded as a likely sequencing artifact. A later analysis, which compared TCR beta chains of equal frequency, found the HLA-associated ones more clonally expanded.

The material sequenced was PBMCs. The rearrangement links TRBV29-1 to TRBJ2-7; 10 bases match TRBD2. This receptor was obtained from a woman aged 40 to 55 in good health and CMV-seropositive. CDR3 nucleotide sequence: TGCAGCGTGGATCTAGCGGGAGAGGGGGAGCAGTACTTC. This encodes CSVDLAGEGEQYF.